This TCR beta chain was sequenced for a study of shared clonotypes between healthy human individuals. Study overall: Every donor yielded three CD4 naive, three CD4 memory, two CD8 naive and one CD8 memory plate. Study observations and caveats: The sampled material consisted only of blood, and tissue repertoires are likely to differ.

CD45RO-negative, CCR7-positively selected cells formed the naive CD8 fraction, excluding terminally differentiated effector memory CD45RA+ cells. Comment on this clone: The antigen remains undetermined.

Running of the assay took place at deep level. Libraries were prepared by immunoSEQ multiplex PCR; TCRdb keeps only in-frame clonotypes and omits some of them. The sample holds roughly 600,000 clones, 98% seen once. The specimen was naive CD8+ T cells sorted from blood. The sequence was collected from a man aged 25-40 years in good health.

CDR3 sequence (DNA): TGCGCCAGCAGGGACGGGACAGGACAGGCAGACTATGGCTACACCTTC. Its protein product is CASRDGTGQADYGYTF. This chain joins TRBV4-3 and TRBJ1-2; TRBD1 aligns across 8 bases. Germline V gene sequence: CDR1 LGHNA, CDR2 YSLEER. The junction had 12 bases not matched to a gene; V was cut back by 6 bases and J by 3 bases. The CDR3 is made up of 16 amino acids.